Presented here are 16 T cell receptor beta chains from one specimen sequenced in a study of blood T cell repertoires in COVID-19. This table comes from immunoSEQ multiplex PCR, and its TCRdb copy is limited to in-frame clones, with some not included. The sample lists hundreds of thousands of clones, over 85% occurring once. Sequencing used PBMCs or T cells enriched from blood (not recorded which). The origin of the receptors is a man between 60 and 70 years old who had recovered from COVID-19.

The rearrangement links TRBV29-1 to TRBJ2-5; D is perhaps TRBD1 (5 bases). Trimming removed 6 bases at V and 1 base at J, with 15 bases between. This CDR3 is built from 14 residues. From germline, CDR1 is SQVTM and CDR2 ANQGSEA. The CDR3 reads CSVTGRGPQETQYF. CDR3 in DNA: TGCAGCGTCACAGGTAGAGGCCCCCAAGAGACCCAGTACTTC.

The chain employs TRBV30 and TRBJ1-1; D is unclear. This CDR3 has 12 residues. Germline CDR1 reads GTSNPN; CDR2 reads SVGIG (reference sequence). V was trimmed by 2 bases and J by 0 bases, leaving 4 bases between them. This CDR3 reads CAWSYMNTEAFF. CDR3 DNA sequence: TGTGCCTGGAGTTATATGAACACTGAAGCTTTCTTT.

The chain has TRBV21-1 and TRBJ2-3; the table calls TRBD1, which could not be checked here. TRBV21-1 is an annotated pseudogene. CDR3 size: 16 residues. The CDR3 reads CASSKGGTGKTDTQYF. The CDR3, as DNA: TGTGCCAGCAGCAAAGGAGGGACAGGCAAAACAGATACGCAGTATTTT.

The genes are TRBV25-1 and TRBJ1-1; perhaps TRBD1 as D (6 bases). CDR1 and CDR2 (germline): MGHDK, SYGVNS. This CDR3 region has 14 residues. V dropped 4 bases and J dropped 5 bases, with 14 bases sitting between them. CDR3 protein: CASSVQGLSTEAFF. DNA of the CDR3: TGTGCCAGCAGTGTCCAGGGGTTGTCGACTGAAGCTTTCTTT.

In its sample, this clone was seen once. The CDR3 coding sequence is TGTGCCAGCAGCTTAGATCTGCGGGAGACCCAGTACTTC. It is translated as CASSLDLRETQYF. The V gene is TRBV11-3, the J gene TRBJ2-5; no firm D call. There are 13 residues in the CDR3. Germline lookup yields CDR1 SGHNT and CDR2 YENEEA. The V gene lost 0 bases and the J gene lost 5 bases, with 7 bases spanning the gap.

In this sample, this clone turned up a few times. The J gene is TRBJ2-1, the V gene TRBV7-2; TRBD1 agrees at 11 bases. The CDR3 covers 17 residues. With V trimmed by 5 bases and J by 0 bases, 6 bases remained unmatched. Germline CDR1 and CDR2: SGHTA and FQGNSA. The CDR3 reads CASSAGTGGTSYNEQFF. CDR3 sequence (DNA): TGTGCCAGCAGCGCCGGGACAGGGGGGACCTCCTACAATGAGCAGTTCTTC.

The rearrangement uses TRBV15 and TRBJ2-1; TRBD2 aligns across 9 bases. The V and J ends lost 3 bases and 4 bases, in that order; junction bases with no gene match: 1. Germline V gene lookup returns CDR1 LNHNV and CDR2 YYDKDF (reference sequence). The CDR3 sequence is 14 residues long. The CDR3 here is CATSRAGGYNEQFF. The CDR3 nucleotides read TGTGCCACCAGCAGGGCGGGAGGGTACAATGAGCAGTTCTTC.

Points on this clone: This could be a read error, since a much larger clone is one nucleotide away. This chain connects TRBV9 to TRBJ1-1, with a possible D match to TRBD1 (5 bases). The V end lost 4 bases, the J end lost 0 bases, and 7 bases lay between the germline ends. The CDR3 has 13 amino acids. The germline gives CDR1 SGDLS, CDR2 YYNGEE. Here the CDR3 DNA reads TGTGCCAGCAGCTTGACAGTGAACACTGAAGCTTTCTTT. The encoded protein is CASSLTVNTEAFF.

Comment on this clone: Its ends do not fully match the called genes, so a read error is possible. The rearrangement joins TRBV7-7 to TRBJ1-5; D not certain. Germline V gene data show CDR1 as SSHAT and CDR2 as FNYEAQ (reference sequence). The CDR3 contains 15 residues. The CDR3 protein is CASSQLDGAVQPQHF. DNA of the CDR3: TGTGCTAGCAGCCAGCTTGATGGAGCGGTTCAGCCCCAGCATTTT.

The V and J genes are TRBV4-2 and TRBJ1-4; the D is unclear. This CDR3 is 15 amino acids long. Trimming pared 2 bases from V and 1 base from J, leaving 8 bases between. CDR1 LGHNA and CDR2 YNFKEQ come from the germline V gene. CDR3 sequence (DNA): TGTGCCAGCAGCCAATCTTTCGGAACTAATGAAAAACTGTTTTTT. Encoded protein: CASSQSFGTNEKLFF.

The chain links TRBV4-1 to TRBJ2-2, with 9 bases aligning to TRBD2. Germline V gene lookup returns CDR1 MGHRA and CDR2 YSYEKL. CDR3 size: 16 residues. The ends lost 4 bases at V and 0 bases at J; junction bases unmatched: 3. CDR3 nucleotide sequence: TGCGCCAGCAGCCGGACTAGCGCGACGAACACCGGGGAGCTGTTTTTT. Amino acid sequence: CASSRTSATNTGELFF.

The chain joins TRBV10-3 to TRBJ2-7; 7 bases align to TRBD2. This CDR3 contains 13 residues. The V gene end was trimmed by 4 bases and the J gene end by 6 bases; junction bases not matched to a gene: 6. Germline CDR1 ENHRY, CDR2 SYGVKD. CDR3 amino acids: CAISGAGESEQYF. Here the CDR3 DNA reads TGTGCCATCAGTGGGGCGGGGGAGAGCGAGCAGTACTTC.

The V call is TRBV4-2, the J call TRBJ1-6; 8 nucleotides agree with TRBD1. This CDR3 is 15 amino acids long. Unmatched junction bases numbered 6, after V lost 2 bases and J lost 9 bases. CDR1 is LGHNA, CDR2 YNFKEQ, per germline. The CDR3 sequence is CASSQPGGQGSPLHF. As DNA, the CDR3 is TGTGCCAGCAGCCAACCAGGGGGCCAGGGTTCACCCCTCCACTTT.

In DNA, the CDR3 is TGTGCCAGTAGTTCCCGGGTGGGTAGCGGGGGGCCGAATGAGCAGTTCTTC. It codes for CASSSRVGSGGPNEQFF. The V gene is TRBV19, the J gene TRBJ2-1; 10 positions agree with TRBD2. Germline V lookup: CDR1 LNHDA, CDR2 SQIVND (reference sequence). After removal of 5 bases from V and 7 bases from J, the junction contained 14 bases not matched to a gene. The CDR3 sequence is 17 residues long.

The chain joins TRBV5-1 to TRBJ1-2; 10 bases fit TRBD1. The germline CDR1 and CDR2 sequences are SGHRS and YFSETQ. This CDR3 spans 15 amino acids. V shed 7 bases, J shed 7 bases, and the junction held 13 bases outside the gene matches. CDR3 sequence reads: CASHQVPGTGVGYTF. The CDR3 region has the DNA TGCGCCAGCCATCAGGTCCCCGGGACAGGGGTTGGCTACACCTTC.

The gene calls are TRBV9 and TRBJ2-3; the match to TRBD1 covers 7 bases. This CDR3 contains 12 residues. Germline CDR1 SGDLS, CDR2 YYNGEE. The V segment lost 3 bases and the J segment 7 bases; nucleotides outside the gene matches: 2. The CDR3 is CASSARGNTQYF. DNA for the CDR3: TGTGCCAGCAGCGCCAGGGGGAATACGCAGTATTTT.